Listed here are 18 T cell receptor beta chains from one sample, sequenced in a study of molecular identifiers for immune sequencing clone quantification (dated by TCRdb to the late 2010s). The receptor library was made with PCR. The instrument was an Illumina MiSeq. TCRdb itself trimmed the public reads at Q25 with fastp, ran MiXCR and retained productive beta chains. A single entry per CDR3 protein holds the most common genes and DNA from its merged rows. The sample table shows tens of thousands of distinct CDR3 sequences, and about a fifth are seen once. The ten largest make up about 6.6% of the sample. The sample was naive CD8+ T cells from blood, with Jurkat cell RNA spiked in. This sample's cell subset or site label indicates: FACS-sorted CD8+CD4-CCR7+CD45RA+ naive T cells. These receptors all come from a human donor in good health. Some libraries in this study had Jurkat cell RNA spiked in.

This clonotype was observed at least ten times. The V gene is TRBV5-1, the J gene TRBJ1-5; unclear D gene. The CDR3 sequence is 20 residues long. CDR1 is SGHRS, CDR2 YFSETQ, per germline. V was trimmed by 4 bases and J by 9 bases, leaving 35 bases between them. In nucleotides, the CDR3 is TGCGCCAGCAGCCACCCTATTAGGACGGGAGAGCTATACCAATCAGTGCCCCAGCATTTT. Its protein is CASSHPIRTGELYQSVPQHF.

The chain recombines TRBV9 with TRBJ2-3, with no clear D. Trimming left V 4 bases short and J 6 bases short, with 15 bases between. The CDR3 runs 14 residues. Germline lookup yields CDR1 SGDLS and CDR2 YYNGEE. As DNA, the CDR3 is TGTGCCAGCAGCCCCCCGGTATACACGGATACGCAGTATTTT. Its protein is CASSPPVYTDTQYF.

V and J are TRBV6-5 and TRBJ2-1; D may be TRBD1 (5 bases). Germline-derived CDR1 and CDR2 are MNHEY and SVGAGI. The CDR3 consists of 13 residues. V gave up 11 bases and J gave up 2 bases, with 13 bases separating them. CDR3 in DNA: TGTGCCGCCGCATGGGGCGCCTACAATGAGCAGTTCTTC. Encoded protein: CAAAWGAYNEQFF.

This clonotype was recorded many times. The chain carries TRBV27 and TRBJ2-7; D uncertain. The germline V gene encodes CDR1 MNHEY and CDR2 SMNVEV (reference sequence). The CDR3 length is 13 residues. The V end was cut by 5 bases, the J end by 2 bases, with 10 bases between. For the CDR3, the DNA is TGTGCCAGCAGTCAGACTGCTACCTACGAGCAGTACTTC. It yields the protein CASSQTATYEQYF.

The CDR3 sequence is CATSDVTGANVLTF. The CDR3 DNA follows: TGTGCCACCAGTGATGTGACCGGGGCCAACGTCCTGACTTTC. The chain carries TRBV24-1 and TRBJ2-6; D not certain. The CDR3 sequence is 14 residues long. V lost 3 bases to trimming and J lost 4 bases, with 6 bases between them. Germline assignment: CDR1 KGHDR and CDR2 SFDVKD.

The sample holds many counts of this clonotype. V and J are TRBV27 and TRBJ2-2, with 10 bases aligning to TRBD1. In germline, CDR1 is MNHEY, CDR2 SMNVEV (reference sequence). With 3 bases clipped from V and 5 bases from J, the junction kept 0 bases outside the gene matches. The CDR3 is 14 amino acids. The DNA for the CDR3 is TGTGCCAGCAGTTTGGGACAGGGGACCGGGGAGCTGTTTTTT. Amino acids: CASSLGQGTGELFF.

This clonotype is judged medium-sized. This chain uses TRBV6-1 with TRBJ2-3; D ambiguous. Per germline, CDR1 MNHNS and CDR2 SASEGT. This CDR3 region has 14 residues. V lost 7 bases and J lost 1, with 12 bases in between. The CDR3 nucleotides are TGTGCCAGCACCTACTCCCGGGGCACAGATACGCAGTATTTT. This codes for CASTYSRGTDTQYF.

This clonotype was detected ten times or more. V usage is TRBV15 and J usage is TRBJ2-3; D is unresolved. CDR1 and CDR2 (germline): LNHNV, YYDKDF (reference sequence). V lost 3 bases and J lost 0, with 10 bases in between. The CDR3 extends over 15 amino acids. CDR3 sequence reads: CATSSSRASTDTQYF. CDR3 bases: TGTGCCACCAGCAGTAGCAGAGCAAGCACAGATACGCAGTATTTT.

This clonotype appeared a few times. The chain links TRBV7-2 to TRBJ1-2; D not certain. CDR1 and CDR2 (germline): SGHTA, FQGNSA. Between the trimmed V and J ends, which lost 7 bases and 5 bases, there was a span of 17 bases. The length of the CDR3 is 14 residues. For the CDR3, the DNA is TGTGCCAGCAACTACTGGCAGGAAGAGTATGGCTACACCTTC. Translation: CASNYWQEEYGYTF.

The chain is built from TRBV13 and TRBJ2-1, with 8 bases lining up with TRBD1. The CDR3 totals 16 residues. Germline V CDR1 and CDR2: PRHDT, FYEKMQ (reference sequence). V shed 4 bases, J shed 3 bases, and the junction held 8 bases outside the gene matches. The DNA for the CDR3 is TGTGCCAGCAGCTCCCCGGACAGGGCCGACTACAATGAGCAGTTCTTC. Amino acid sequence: CASSSPDRADYNEQFF.

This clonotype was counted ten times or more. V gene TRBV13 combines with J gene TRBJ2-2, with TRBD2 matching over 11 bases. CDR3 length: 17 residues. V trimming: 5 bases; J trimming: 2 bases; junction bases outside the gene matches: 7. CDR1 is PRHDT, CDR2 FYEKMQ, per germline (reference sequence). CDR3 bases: TGTGCCAGCAGCATGGGGACTAGCGGAGGAAACACCGGGGAGCTGTTTTTT. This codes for CASSMGTSGGNTGELFF.

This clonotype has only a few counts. This CDR3 is CAISEAGMNTEAFF. CDR3 in DNA: TGTGCCATCAGTGAGGCAGGGATGAACACTGAAGCTTTCTTT. This chain connects TRBV10-3 to TRBJ1-1; tentative D call: TRBD1 (5 bases). The CDR3 has 14 residues. Trimming cost V 2 bases and J 0 bases, with 7 bases left between them. The germline gives CDR1 ENHRY, CDR2 SYGVKD.

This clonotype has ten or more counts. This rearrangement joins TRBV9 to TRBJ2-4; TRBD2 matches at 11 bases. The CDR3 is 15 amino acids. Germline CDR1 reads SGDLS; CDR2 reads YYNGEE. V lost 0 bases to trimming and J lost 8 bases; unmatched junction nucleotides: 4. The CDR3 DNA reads TGTGCCAGCAGCGTAGGAACTAGCGGGAGATACATTCAGTACTTC. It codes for CASSVGTSGRYIQYF.

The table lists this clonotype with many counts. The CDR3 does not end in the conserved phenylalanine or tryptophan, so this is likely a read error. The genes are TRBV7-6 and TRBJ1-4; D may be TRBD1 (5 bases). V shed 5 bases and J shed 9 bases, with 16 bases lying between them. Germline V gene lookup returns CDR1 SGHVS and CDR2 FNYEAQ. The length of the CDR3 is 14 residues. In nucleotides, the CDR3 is TGTGCCAGCAGCCTGGGACCTGGGGGGAAAAAACTGTTTTCT. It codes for CASSLGPGGKKLFS.

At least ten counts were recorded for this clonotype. The CDR3 loop is CASSPGTGSVQYF. In DNA form, the CDR3 reads TGTGCCAGCAGCCCAGGGACAGGGAGCGTTCAGTACTTC. The chain recombines TRBV5-6 with TRBJ2-4; 9 positions match TRBD1. The CDR3 totals 13 residues. In germline, CDR1 is SGHDT, CDR2 YYEEEE. V lost 4 bases and J lost 11; bases outside the gene matches: 7.

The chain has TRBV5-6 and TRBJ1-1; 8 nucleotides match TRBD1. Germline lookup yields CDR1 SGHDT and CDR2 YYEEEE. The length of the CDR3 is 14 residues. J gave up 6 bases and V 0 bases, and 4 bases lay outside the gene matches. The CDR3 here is CASSLGTGSPEAFF. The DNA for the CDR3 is TGTGCCAGCAGCTTGGGGACAGGGAGCCCTGAAGCTTTCTTT.

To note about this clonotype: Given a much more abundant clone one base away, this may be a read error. The CDR3 sequence: CSVDQAGGTYNEQLF. As DNA, the CDR3 is TGCAGCGTTGACCAAGCGGGAGGAACCTACAATGAGCAGCTCTTC. The rearrangement joins TRBV29-1 to TRBJ2-1; 9 bases line up with TRBD2. This CDR3 has 15 amino acids. CDR1 is SQVTM, CDR2 ANQGSEA, per germline.

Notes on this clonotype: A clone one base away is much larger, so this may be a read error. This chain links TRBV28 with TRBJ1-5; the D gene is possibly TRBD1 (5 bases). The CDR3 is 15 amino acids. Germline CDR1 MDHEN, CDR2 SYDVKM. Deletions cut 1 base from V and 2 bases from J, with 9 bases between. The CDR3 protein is CASSLLGGRNQPQHF. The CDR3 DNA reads TGTGCCAGCAGTTTATTGGGGGGACGCAATCAGCCCCAGCATTTT. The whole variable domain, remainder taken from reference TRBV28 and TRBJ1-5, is DVKVTQSSRYLVKRTGEKVFLECVQDMDHENMFWYRQDPGLGLRLIYFSYDVKMKEKGDIPEGYSVSREKKERFSLILESASTNQTSMYLCASSLLGGRNQPQHFGDGTRLSIL.